The entry below gives a single T cell receptor beta chain sequence along with its context. What it binds is not known. Germline V gene data show CDR1 as SGHTA and CDR2 as FQGNSA. V shed 3 bases and J 4 bases; nucleotides not matched to a gene: 6. The CDR3 contains 16 residues. The data are from a study of T cell repertoires in cytomegalovirus infection. Study-wide results and caveats: CMV carriers having the relevant HLA were flagged by cumulative public TCR beta family frequency. The ex vivo response was dominated by HLA-C-restricted CMV-specific TCR beta clonotypes.

TCRdb reprocessed the reads with MiXCR, giving one entry per CDR3 protein. The repertoire consists of approximately 700,000 distinct CDR3 sequences, with approximately 40% occurring once and the leading ten covering 2.8%. The chain carries TRBV7-2 and TRBJ1-3; the match to TRBD1 covers 10 bases. The source is a human donor in good health (CMV status not recorded). Some clones in this sample may be carry-over from other donors' samples. The sample was PBMCs. CDR3 residues: CASSFRQGAGGNTIYF. The CDR3 DNA reads TGTGCCAGCAGCTTCAGACAGGGGGCGGGAGGAAACACCATATATTTT. Filled out from reference TRBV7-2 and TRBJ1-3, the complete variable domain reads GAGVSQSPSNKVTEKGKDVELRCDPISGHTALYWYRQSLGQGLEFLIYFQGNSAPDKSGLPSDRFSAERTGGSVSTLTIQRTQQEDSAVYLCASSFRQGAGGNTIYFGEGSWLTVV.